This T cell receptor (beta chain) was documented in a study of blood T cell repertoires in COVID-19. Study context: The United States, Italy and Spain were the sources of the acute and convalescent COVID-19 samples. In each case, the material was cDNA or gDNA derived from T cells, B-cell-depleted T cells, or PBMCs.

J gave up 3 bases and V 0 bases, and 2 bases lay outside the gene matches. This CDR3 is 15 amino acids long. Germline V gene lookup returns CDR1 SGHRS and CDR2 YFSETQ. Authors' processing steps: Amplification with reference gene primers provided the estimates of nucleated cell counts. The protocol was immunoSEQ multiplex PCR, while the TCRdb copy is restricted to in-frame clones and leaves out a portion. Clonal size and the V and J genes are those of that table, whereas D and trimming came from the DNA. The sample consists of fewer than 100,000 clones, about 86% of them appearing once. This clonotype was obtained from a human donor in a cohort sampled during active COVID-19. Material for sequencing was peripheral blood. The rearrangement uses TRBV5-1 and TRBJ1-4; TRBD1 agrees at 7 bases. The CDR3 DNA reads as TGCGCCAGCAGCTTGGAGGGGGCAGCTAATGAAAAACTGTTTTTT. Protein product: CASSLEGAANEKLFF.